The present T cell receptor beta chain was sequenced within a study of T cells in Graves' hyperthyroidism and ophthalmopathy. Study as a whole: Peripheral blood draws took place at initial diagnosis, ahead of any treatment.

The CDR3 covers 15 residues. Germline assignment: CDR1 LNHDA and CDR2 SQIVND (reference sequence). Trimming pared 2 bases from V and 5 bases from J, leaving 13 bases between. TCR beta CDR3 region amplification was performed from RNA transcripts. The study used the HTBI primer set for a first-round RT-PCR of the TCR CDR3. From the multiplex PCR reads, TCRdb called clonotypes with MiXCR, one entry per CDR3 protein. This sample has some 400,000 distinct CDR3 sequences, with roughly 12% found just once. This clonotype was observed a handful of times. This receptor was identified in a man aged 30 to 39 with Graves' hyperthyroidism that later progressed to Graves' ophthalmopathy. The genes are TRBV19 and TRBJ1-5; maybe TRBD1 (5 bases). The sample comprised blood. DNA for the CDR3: TGTGCCAGTAGTATACCGGGACCGATACATCAGCCCCAGCATTTT. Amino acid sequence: CASSIPGPIHQPQHF.